The 19 T cell receptor beta chains reported below all come from one sample, sequenced in a study of blood T cell repertoires in COVID-19. Sequencing used immunoSEQ multiplex PCR; TCRdb keeps in-frame clones, though not all of them. The sample includes about 280,000 clones, over 75% of them seen just once. Sequencing was done on a sample of peripheral blood. The receptors here all came from a human donor in a cohort sampled during active COVID-19.

This clone was seen only a few times. V is TRBV4-1 and J is TRBJ2-1, with TRBD2 matching over 12 bases. V lost 4 bases and J lost 8; bases outside the gene matches: 18. This CDR3 spans 19 amino acids. Per germline, CDR1 MGHRA and CDR2 YSYEKL. CDR3 region: CASSRGTNRLAGAMYEQFF. CDR3 bases: TGCGCCAGCAGCCGAGGGACAAATCGACTAGCGGGAGCGATGTATGAGCAGTTCTTC.

This rearrangement joins TRBV3-1 (or the pseudogene TRBV3-2) to TRBJ2-7; D may be TRBD2 (5 bases). The CDR3 covers 12 residues. Germline V gene sequence: CDR1 LGHDT, CDR2 YNNKEL (reference sequence). Trimming removed 5 bases from V and 6 bases from J, with 11 bases in between. The CDR3, as DNA: TGTGCCAGCAGCAAGGGAGTTGCCGAGCAGTACTTC. Encoded protein: CASSKGVAEQYF.

Here the CDR3 reads CASSSDRGQYEQYF. The DNA of the CDR3 is TGTGCCAGCTCATCGGACAGGGGGCAGTACGAGCAGTACTTC. This sequence joins TRBV18 and TRBJ2-7, with 11 bases that match TRBD1. CDR1 KGHSH and CDR2 LQKENI come from the germline V gene. CDR3 size: 14 residues. J was trimmed by 4 bases and V by 5 bases; bases with no gene match: 4.

The rearrangement joins TRBV7-2 to TRBJ2-2; TRBD2 might be the D (5 bases). The germline V gene has CDR1 SGHTA and CDR2 FQGNSA. The CDR3 length is 14 residues. With 2 bases removed from V and 4 bases from J, the gap between germline ends came to 8 bases. The CDR3 region has the DNA TGTGCCAGCAGCTTACCGAGGGTCACCGGGGAGCTGTTTTTT. Residues: CASSLPRVTGELFF. Full variable domain (outside the CDR3, taken from reference TRBV7-2 and TRBJ2-2): GAGVSQSPSNKVTEKGKDVELRCDPISGHTALYWYRQSLGQGLEFLIYFQGNSAPDKSGLPSDRFSAERTGGSVSTLTIQRTQQEDSAVYLCASSLPRVTGELFFGEGSRLTVL.

Only a few counts were recorded for this clone. The chain carries TRBV27 and TRBJ1-4; D remains ambiguous. V was clipped by 4 bases and J by 0 bases, with 15 bases between them. The CDR3 length is 17 residues. CDR1 MNHEY and CDR2 SMNVEV come from the germline V gene (reference sequence). Here the CDR3 reads CASSSGRPAPTNEKLFF. CDR3 DNA: TGTGCCAGCAGTTCGGGAAGGCCAGCCCCAACTAATGAAAAACTGTTTTTT.

The chain joins TRBV7-2 to TRBJ2-1; D perhaps matches TRBD2 (5 bases). This CDR3 has 14 residues. Germline V lookup: CDR1 SGHTA, CDR2 FQGNSA. V gave up 1 base and J gave up 6 bases, with 10 bases separating them. The CDR3 loop reads CASSLVASPNEQFF. CDR3 coding DNA: TGTGCCAGCAGCTTAGTAGCTAGCCCCAATGAGCAGTTCTTC.

The chain employs TRBV20-1 and TRBJ2-3, with 7 bases lining up with TRBD1. This CDR3 spans 11 amino acids. Germline CDR1 DFQATT, CDR2 SNEGSKA (reference sequence). The CDR3 DNA sequence: TGCAGCGGAAGGGGGCGAGATACGCAGTATTTT. It yields the protein CSGRGRDTQYF.

This clone was seen once. This sequence joins TRBV9 and TRBJ1-1; D is ambiguous. Trimming left V 4 bases short and J 5 bases short, with 15 bases between. The germline V gene has CDR1 SGDLS and CDR2 YYNGEE. The CDR3 is 14 amino acids. For the CDR3, the DNA is TGTGCCAGCAGCCCTAATTGGGCTCGGACTGAAGCTTTCTTT. Amino acids: CASSPNWARTEAFF.

CDR3 DNA: TGCGCCAGCAGACCGGGACTTCAAAGTTCCACAGATACGCAGTATTTT. Translated: CASRPGLQSSTDTQYF. The rearrangement uses TRBV5-1 and TRBJ2-3, with D possibly being TRBD2 (6 bases). Germline V gene lookup returns CDR1 SGHRS and CDR2 YFSETQ. With 5 bases removed from V and 2 bases from J, the gap between germline ends came to 18 bases. This CDR3 contains 16 residues.

This chain connects TRBV7-2 to TRBJ1-2; D gene unclear. Trimming took 1 base from V and 4 from J, leaving 10 bases between them. The CDR3 spans 14 residues. Germline V gene sequence: CDR1 SGHTA, CDR2 FQGNSA. Written as DNA, the CDR3 is TGTGCCAGCAGCTTAGTGACCTCTAGCTATGGCTACACCTTC. It codes for CASSLVTSSYGYTF.

In DNA, the CDR3 is TGTGCCACCAGTGATGGGGCCCGGCGGGGTGAAAAACTGTTTTTT. This codes for CATSDGARRGEKLFF. The chain carries TRBV24-1 and TRBJ1-4; D possibly corresponds to TRBD1 (5 bases). Germline CDR1 KGHDR, CDR2 SFDVKD. V gave up 3 bases and J gave up 7 bases, with 14 bases separating them. The CDR3 is 15 residues long.

This clone was detected a few times. The rearrangement links TRBV19 to TRBJ2-7; D might be TRBD2 (5 bases). The CDR3 runs to 13 residues. Germline loops: CDR1 LNHDA, CDR2 SQIVND (reference sequence). V was clipped by 6 bases and J by 6 bases, with 15 bases between them. CDR3 region: CASSASYRGEQYF. The CDR3 DNA is TGTGCCAGTAGCGCAAGCTACCGGGGCGAGCAGTACTTC. The variable domain in full, with the rest retrieved from reference TRBV19 and TRBJ2-7, is DGGITQSPKYLFRKEGQNVTLSCEQNLNHDAMYWYRQDPGQGLRLIYYSQIVNDFQKGDIAEGYSVSREKKESFPLTVTSAQKNPTAFYLCASSASYRGEQYFGPGTRLTVT.

In this sample, this clone turned up once. This rearrangement joins TRBV18 to TRBJ1-2, with 7 bases fitting TRBD1. The CDR3 sequence is 17 residues long. CDR1 and CDR2 (germline): KGHSH, LQKENI. Germline trimming cut 5 bases from V and 0 bases from J; bases unmatched to any gene: 12. CDR3 sequence reads: CASSDDRVQGANYGYTF. The CDR3 DNA reads TGTGCCAGCTCAGACGACAGAGTGCAGGGGGCTAACTATGGCTACACCTTC.

The chain links TRBV14 to TRBJ2-1, with 9 bases aligning to TRBD2. The CDR3 loop spans 15 amino acids. With V trimmed by 2 bases and J by 6 bases, 5 bases remained unmatched. The germline CDR1 and CDR2 sequences are SGHDN and FVKESK. The DNA for the CDR3 is TGTGCCAGCAGCCAATTAGCGGGAGCTGGCAATGAGCAGTTCTTC. This encodes CASSQLAGAGNEQFF.

The V and J genes are TRBV5-6 and TRBJ1-6; 8 nucleotides agree with TRBD1. Looked up from germline, CDR1 is SGHDT and CDR2 is YYEEEE. The CDR3 spans 14 residues. The V segment lost 3 bases and the J segment 7 bases; nucleotides outside the gene matches: 3. The CDR3 here is CASSSDRANSPLHF. CDR3 bases: TGTGCCAGCAGCTCGGACAGGGCAAATTCACCCCTCCACTTT.

V gene TRBV4-1 combines with J gene TRBJ1-2, with TRBD1 as a possible D gene (6 bases). Germline CDR1 and CDR2: MGHRA and YSYEKL. This CDR3 region has 15 residues. Deletions cut 2 bases from V and 8 bases from J, with 18 bases between. The CDR3 loop reads CASSQTTTGLEGYTF. The CDR3 region has the DNA TGCGCCAGCAGCCAAACGACGACAGGATTAGAGGGCTACACCTTC.

The rearrangement links TRBV7-9 to TRBJ2-1; possibly TRBD2 for D (5 bases). In germline, CDR1 is SEHNR, CDR2 FQNEAQ (reference sequence). CDR3 length equals 15 residues. Trimming pared 0 bases from V and 4 bases from J, leaving 10 bases between. The CDR3 DNA reads TGTGCCAGCAGCTTAGCCGGGGTATTGTACAATGAGCAGTTCTTC. It encodes CASSLAGVLYNEQFF.

This rearrangement joins TRBV28 to TRBJ2-3, with TRBD2 matching over 8 bases. The V gene's germline CDR1 is MDHEN and CDR2 SYDVKM. CDR3 length equals 16 residues. The ends lost 3 bases at V and 2 bases at J; junction bases unmatched: 7. The CDR3 bases are TGTGCCAGCAGTTTGAGCGGGAGCCTCTCCACAGATACGCAGTATTTT. The encoded protein is CASSLSGSLSTDTQYF.

The chain joins TRBV24-1 to TRBJ1-5, with D maybe TRBD1 (6 bases). The V end was cut by 0 bases, the J end by 6 bases, with 11 bases between. CDR3 length: 15 amino acids. Germline assignment: CDR1 KGHDR and CDR2 SFDVKD. In DNA, the CDR3 is TGTGCCACCAGTGATTTGTCAGGGGAGAGTCAGCCCCAGCATTTT. This encodes CATSDLSGESQPQHF.